Sequencing of this T cell receptor (beta chain) was carried out in a study of fetal regulatory T cell absence and autoimmunity. General observations from the study: In IPEX syndrome, oligoclonal enrichment was read as supporting prenatal antigen-driven autoimmunity in the pancreas. Some top pancreas TCR clones were over 85-fold enriched versus cord blood.

Notes on this clone: The antigen is not known.

The assay was run at survey level. Using immunoSEQ multiplex PCR, the repertoire was profiled, and TCRdb retains in-frame clones only, with some absent. The sample lists 46,000 or so clones; approximately 83% were seen once. The ends were cut back, 0 bases at V and 0 bases at J, with 9 bases in the middle. The CDR3 has 16 amino acids. CDR1 is SGDLS, CDR2 YYNGEE, per germline. The receptor was isolated from a newborn boy with IPEX syndrome. This chain joins TRBV9 and TRBJ2-2, with D possibly matching TRBD2 (6 bases). Sequenced input: cord blood. DNA for the CDR3: TGTGCCAGCAGCGTAGGTGCTAGCGCGAACACCGGGGAGCTGTTTTTT. Protein: CASSVGASANTGELFF.